One and the same sample provided the 18 T cell receptor beta chains below, sequenced in a study of blood T cell repertoires in COVID-19. TCRdb keeps only in-frame clones here, not all; method: immunoSEQ multiplex PCR. The data show more than 140,000 clones, approximately 80% seen once. The sequencing sample was made of peripheral blood. These TCRs come from a human donor in a cohort sampled during active COVID-19.

This clone was counted only a few times. The chain is built from TRBV24-1 and TRBJ2-7; TRBD1 matches 11 bases. Germline V gene lookup returns CDR1 KGHDR and CDR2 SFDVKD. This CDR3 region has 13 residues. The junction had 3 bases not matched to a gene; V was cut back by 5 bases and J by 7 bases. In nucleotides, the CDR3 is TGTGCCACCAGTGGGACAGGGGGCTGGGAGCAGTACTTC. It yields the protein CATSGTGGWEQYF.

This chain joins TRBV5-6 and TRBJ2-3, with 12 bases fitting TRBD2. With 4 bases clipped from V and 2 bases from J, the junction kept 5 bases outside the gene matches. In germline, CDR1 is SGHDT, CDR2 YYEEEE. This CDR3 region has 16 residues. The chain's CDR3 is CASSPGTSGFTDTQYF. Here the CDR3 DNA reads TGTGCCAGCAGCCCGGGGACTAGCGGGTTCACAGATACGCAGTATTTT.

This chain connects TRBV7-6 to TRBJ2-6; D unclear. The CDR3 totals 14 residues. Between the trimmed V and J ends, which lost 3 bases and 1 base, there was a span of 4 bases. Germline CDR1 and CDR2: SGHVS and FNYEAQ. CDR3 bases: TGTGCCAGCAGCTTCTTATCTGGGGCCAACGTCCTGACTTTC. This gives the protein CASSFLSGANVLTF. Full variable domain (outside the CDR3, taken from reference TRBV7-6 and TRBJ2-6): GAGVSQSPRYKVTKRGQDVALRCDPISGHVSLYWYRQALGQGPEFLTYFNYEAQQDKSGLPNDRFSAERPEGSISTLTIQRTEQRDSAMYRCASSFLSGANVLTFGAGSRLTVL.

The V call is TRBV11-2, the J call TRBJ2-7; possible D gene TRBD1, 5 bases. The CDR3 has 14 residues. Germline V gene sequence: CDR1 SGHAT, CDR2 FQNNGV. V was cut by 4 bases and J by 6 bases, with 16 bases left in between. Here the CDR3 DNA reads TGTGCCAGCAGCTCCCAACCGGACACCGCCGAGCAGTACTTC. This codes for CASSSQPDTAEQYF.

The V and J genes are TRBV11-3 and TRBJ2-7; 13 bases agree with TRBD2. The CDR3 spans 16 residues. Germline CDR1 reads SGHNT; CDR2 reads YENEEA. The V segment lost 5 bases and the J segment 4 bases; nucleotides outside the gene matches: 8. CDR3 DNA: TGTGCCAGCAGCCCGCGGACTAGCGGGAGTGTGTACGAGCAGTACTTC. This encodes CASSPRTSGSVYEQYF.

V is TRBV15 and J is TRBJ2-3, with a weak D call TRBD2 (5 bases). With 0 bases removed from V and 4 bases from J, the gap between germline ends came to 5 bases. The CDR3 runs 13 residues. Germline V gene data show CDR1 as LNHNV and CDR2 as YYDKDF (reference sequence). The CDR3 region is CATSRDGADTQYF. The CDR3 region has the DNA TGTGCCACCAGCAGAGACGGGGCAGATACGCAGTATTTT.

This chain uses TRBV7-2 with TRBJ1-1, with D tentatively TRBD1 (5 bases). CDR1 is SGHTA and CDR2 is FQGNSA in the germline V gene. The CDR3 extends over 12 amino acids. Trimming stripped 1 base from V and 6 bases from J, with 6 bases between. CDR3 protein: CASSLDRSEAFF. For the CDR3, the DNA is TGTGCCAGCAGCTTAGACAGGTCTGAAGCTTTCTTT.

The chain has TRBV5-1 and TRBJ1-3; 9 positions match TRBD1. Germline trimming cut 2 bases from V and 4 bases from J; bases unmatched to any gene: 10. The V gene's germline CDR1 is SGHRS and CDR2 YFSETQ. The CDR3 spans 17 residues. The chain's CDR3 is CASSLYSTGTGGNTIYF. The CDR3 DNA sequence: TGCGCCAGCAGCTTATACTCCACCGGGACAGGGGGAAACACCATATATTTT. Full variable domain (rest looked up from reference TRBV5-1 and TRBJ1-3): KAGVTQTPRYLIKTRGQQVTLSCSPISGHRSVSWYQQTPGQGLQFLFEYFSETQRNKGNFPGRFSGRQFSNSRSEMNVSTLELGDSALYLCASSLYSTGTGGNTIYFGEGSWLTVV.

The chain carries TRBV11-3 and TRBJ2-1; 7 positions match TRBD2. This CDR3 region has 13 residues. V gave up 3 bases and J gave up 10 bases; unmatched junction bases: 6. Germline V CDR1 and CDR2: SGHNT, YENEEA. Written as DNA, the CDR3 is TGTGCCAGCAGCTTCGGTAGCGGGCTGGAGCAGTTCTTC. This translates into CASSFGSGLEQFF.

The chain is built from TRBV6-5 and TRBJ2-7; TRBD2 matches 8 bases. Trimming cost V 0 bases and J 2 bases; bases outside gene matches: 6. The CDR3 totals 16 residues. Germline-derived CDR1 and CDR2 are MNHEY and SVGAGI. The chain's CDR3 is CASSYSGSGTAYEQYF. The CDR3 bases are TGTGCCAGCAGTTACTCGGGTAGCGGGACCGCCTACGAGCAGTACTTC.

The rearrangement joins TRBV24-1 to TRBJ2-3; D gene ambiguous. The CDR3 contains 13 residues. V was cut by 5 bases and J by 5 bases, with 10 bases left in between. Germline CDR1 reads KGHDR; CDR2 reads SFDVKD. CDR3 sequence: CATSGVAIDTQYF. For the CDR3, the DNA is TGTGCCACCAGTGGTGTTGCGATAGATACGCAGTATTTT.

J is TRBJ2-2 and V is TRBV5-1; TRBD1 is a possible D gene (5 bases). This CDR3 comprises 15 residues. The ends were cut back, 2 bases at V and 3 bases at J, with 11 bases in the middle. In germline, CDR1 is SGHRS, CDR2 YFSETQ. CDR3 nucleotides: TGCGCCAGCAGCTTAACGCAAGGGGACACCGGGGAGCTGTTTTTT. Residues: CASSLTQGDTGELFF.

V is TRBV2 and J is TRBJ2-7; TRBD1 aligns across 11 bases. Germline CDR1 and CDR2: SNHLY and FYNNEI. The CDR3 loop spans 14 amino acids. V gave up 9 bases and J gave up 6 bases; unmatched junction bases: 10. DNA for the CDR3: TGTGCCAGTCATCGGGACAGGGGGTCTTTCGAGCAGTACTTC. Translated: CASHRDRGSFEQYF.

CDR3 bases: TGTGCCAGCAGCGTAGCTGGAGGGCAATCACCCCTCCACTTT. Translating it yields CASSVAGGQSPLHF. The chain recombines TRBV9 with TRBJ1-6; D call uncertain. V lost 0 bases to trimming and J lost 10 bases, with 11 bases between them. The V gene's germline CDR1 is SGDLS and CDR2 YYNGEE. The CDR3 has 14 residues.

This chain uses TRBV29-1 with TRBJ2-1, with 7 positions matching TRBD2. The V gene's germline CDR1 is SQVTM and CDR2 ANQGSEA. The V segment lost 6 bases and the J segment 2 bases; nucleotides outside the gene matches: 7. The CDR3 is made up of 14 amino acids. This CDR3 reads CSVASGSTYNEQFF. As DNA, the CDR3 is TGCAGCGTCGCTAGCGGTTCGACCTACAATGAGCAGTTCTTC.

The chain is built from TRBV2 and TRBJ1-2; 7 positions match TRBD1. Germline CDR1 reads SNHLY; CDR2 reads FYNNEI. The CDR3 is 13 amino acids. Trimming took 7 bases from V and 6 from J; bases not matched to a gene: 8. The CDR3 here is CASILLQGNGYTF. CDR3 nucleotides: TGTGCCAGCATTTTATTACAGGGGAATGGCTACACCTTC.

This sequence joins TRBV10-3 and TRBJ1-1; D is unclear. CDR1 ENHRY and CDR2 SYGVKD come from the germline V gene. V lost 2 bases, J lost 5 bases, and 6 bases lay in between. This CDR3 has 12 residues. The CDR3 coding sequence is TGTGCCATCAGTGAGGGCTTAACTGAAGCTTTCTTT. It is translated as CAISEGLTEAFF.

CDR3 sequence reads: CASSQDLSRGELFF. As DNA, the CDR3 is TGTGCCAGCAGCCAAGATTTATCTCGCGGGGAGCTGTTTTTT. The V and J genes are TRBV3-1 (or the pseudogene TRBV3-2) and TRBJ2-2; D gene uncertain. Trimming took 0 bases from V and 7 from J, leaving 9 bases between them. This CDR3 spans 14 amino acids. The germline CDR1 and CDR2 sequences are LGHDT and YNNKEL (reference sequence).